Included here is one T cell receptor beta chain sequence, with context. Preparing the TCRbeta library involved the use of unique molecular identifiers. TCRdb re-derived calls from the PCR reads in MiXCR, one entry per CDR3 protein. The repertoire holds about 540,000 distinct CDR3 sequences, with about a sixth as singletons. The sample comes from a study of T-cell reconstitution after alpha-beta-depleted transplantation in children. This CDR3 region has 13 residues. Trimming took 7 bases from V and 4 from J, leaving 16 bases between them. Germline V gives CDR1 SQVTM, CDR2 ANQGSEA. The V gene is TRBV29-1, the J gene TRBJ2-5; D is perhaps TRBD2 (6 bases). The TCR comes from a human donor who donated a stem cell graft to a child with acute lymphoblastic leukemia. The sample consisted of PBMCs from the stem cell graft donor, taken from the stem cell graft. CDR3 sequence: CSGYSSDGETQYF. CDR3 DNA: TGCAGCGGATACTCTAGCGACGGAGAGACCCAGTACTTC.